These T cell receptor beta chains were read from a single sample in a study of shared clonotypes between healthy human individuals. Repertoires were generated with immunoSEQ multiplex PCR, while TCRdb's copy carries only in-frame clones and drops some. Found here are 2 million to 2.5 million clones, under 97% of them singletons; the top ten hold 0.1% to 0.15%. The specimen sequenced was naive CD4+ T cells sorted from blood. These receptors all stem from a man aged 18 to 30 in good health. The CDR3 runs from the conserved cysteine through the conserved F or W. A D gene is named only where the DNA matches it firmly. Some rows have no size entry. The others give once, few or many, or a class for an expanded clone.

TRBV9	TRBJ2-7	-	15	-	CASSPYGGNKDEQYF	TGTGCCAGCAGCCCTTATGGGGGGAATAAGGACGAGCAGTACTTC
TRBV18	TRBJ1-5	-	12	-	CASSQENQPQHF	TGTGCCAGCTCACAGGAGAATCAGCCCCAGCATTTT
TRBV10-2	TRBJ1-2	-	13	-	CASSGVGNYGYTF	TGCGCCAGCAGTGGTGTGGGGAACTATGGCTACACCTTC
TRBV2	TRBJ1-2	TRBD1	13	-	CASSEEGAEGYTF	TGTGCCAGCAGTGAAGAGGGGGCGGAGGGCTACACCTTC
TRBV15	TRBJ2-7	TRBD1	15	-	CATSRDWTGVYEQYF	TGTGCCACCAGCAGAGATTGGACAGGGGTCTACGAGCAGTACTTC
TRBV6-6	TRBJ1-2	-	13	-	CASTSSDFYGYTF	TGTGCCAGCACCTCGTCGGACTTCTATGGCTACACCTTC
TRBV28	TRBJ2-5	-	11	-	CASGSVETQYF	TGTGCCAGCGGGTCGGTGGAGACCCAGTACTTC
TRBV4-3	TRBJ1-2	-	16	-	CASSQDPGTENYGYTF	TGCGCCAGCAGCCAAGATCCTGGAACAGAAAACTATGGCTACACCTTC
TRBV10-2	TRBJ1-2	TRBD1	15	-	CASSEPSTGSYGYTF	TGCGCCAGCAGTGAGCCCTCGACAGGGTCCTATGGCTACACCTTC
TRBV10-2	TRBJ2-6	TRBD2	18	-	CASSELLAGVSGANVLTF	TGCGCCAGCAGTGAGTTACTAGCGGGTGTCTCTGGGGCCAACGTCCTGACTTTC
TRBV6-5	TRBJ1-6	-	15	-	CASSYMPDGNSPLHF	TGTGCCAGCAGTTACATGCCTGACGGCAATTCACCCCTCCACTTT
TRBV29-1	TRBJ1-1	TRBD1	11	few	CSVATGLRAFF	TGCAGCGTTGCGACAGGGCTCCGGGCTTTCTTT
TRBV4-1	TRBJ2-2	TRBD2	18	-	CASSQDGGGWENTGELFF	TGCGCCAGCAGCCAAGATGGCGGGGGGTGGGAAAACACCGGGGAGCTGTTTTTT
TRBV7-2	TRBJ1-2	-	14	once	CASSLVGGGFGYTF	TGTGCCAGCAGCTTAGTCGGAGGAGGTTTTGGCTACACCTTC
TRBV6-6	TRBJ1-5	-	15	-	CASSQSSGLSQPQHF	TGTGCCAGCAGTCAAAGCTCAGGGCTCAGTCAGCCCCAGCATTTT
TRBV18	TRBJ1-3	-	16	-	CASSQVAGGSGNTIYF	TGTGCCAGCTCACAGGTCGCGGGGGGCTCTGGAAACACCATATATTTT
TRBV19	TRBJ1-6	-	15	-	CASRAGTEINSPLHF	TGTGCCAGTAGGGCCGGGACTGAGATTAATTCACCCCTCCACTTT
TRBV7-9	TRBJ1-5	TRBD1	13	-	CASRGQANQPQHF	TGTGCCAGCCGGGGACAGGCCAATCAGCCCCAGCATTTT
TRBV7-9	TRBJ2-3	-	14	once	CASSLRGSTDTQYF	TGTGCCAGCAGCTTGCGGGGCAGCACAGATACGCAGTATTTT
TRBV28	TRBJ2-7	-	16	-	CASTSGGNTGFNEQYF	TGTGCCAGCACCTCTGGGGGAAATACAGGGTTTAACGAGCAGTACTTC
TRBV18	TRBJ2-7	TRBD1	14	-	CASSPRDSAYEQYF	TGTGCCAGCTCACCTCGGGACAGCGCCTACGAGCAGTACTTC
TRBV9	TRBJ1-2	TRBD1	16	-	CASSAGGTGDNYGYTF	TGTGCCAGCAGCGCTGGGGGGACAGGGGACAACTATGGCTACACCTTC
TRBV7-9	TRBJ2-7	-	15	-	CASSGGTARPYEQYF	TGTGCCAGCAGCGGGGGGACAGCGCGACCGTACGAGCAGTACTTC
TRBV10-1	TRBJ1-1	TRBD1	12	-	CASSTGVTEAFF	TGCGCCAGCAGTACAGGGGTCACTGAAGCTTTCTTT